This T cell receptor beta chain was captured by sequencing in a study of low-dose radiotherapy and immunotherapy resistance in tumors. This clonotype was detected many times. Time point given: before trial treatment. In the RACIN dose-escalation trial, donors got nivolumab plus ipilimumab with aspirin, cyclophosphamide and radiotherapy. Primers targeting TRAV and TRBV primed first-strand cDNA, covering alpha and beta chains. TCR amplification used 20 PCR cycles, a constant-region primer and a V-primer adapter. Amplification of the isolated mRNA used in vitro transcription. TCRdb re-called the reads with MiXCR, one entry per CDR3 protein. This table has under 70,000 distinct CDR3 sequences, about 25% appearing once. This sequence was found in a male donor with prostate cancer. The sequences come from PBMCs, collected before treatment.

The CDR3 region has the DNA TGCAGTGCTAGAGGGTCAGAACCCTACGAGCAGTACTTC. It is translated as CSARGSEPYEQYF. V usage is TRBV20-1 and J usage is TRBJ2-7; D remains unclear. Germline V CDR1 and CDR2: DFQATT, SNEGSKA (reference sequence). There are 13 residues in the CDR3. Trimming stripped 1 base from V and 2 bases from J, with 9 bases between.